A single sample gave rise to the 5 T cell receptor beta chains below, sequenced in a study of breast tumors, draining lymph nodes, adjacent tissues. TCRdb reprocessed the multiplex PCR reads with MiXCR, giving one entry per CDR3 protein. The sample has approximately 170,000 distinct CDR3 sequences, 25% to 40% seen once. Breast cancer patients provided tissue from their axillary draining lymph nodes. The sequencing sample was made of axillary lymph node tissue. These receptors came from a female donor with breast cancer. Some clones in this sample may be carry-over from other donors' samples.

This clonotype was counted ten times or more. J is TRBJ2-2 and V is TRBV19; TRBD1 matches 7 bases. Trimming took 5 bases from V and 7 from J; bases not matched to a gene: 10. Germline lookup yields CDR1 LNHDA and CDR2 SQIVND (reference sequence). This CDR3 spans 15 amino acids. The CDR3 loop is CASSPHGQGVGELFF. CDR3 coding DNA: TGTGCCAGTAGTCCTCACGGGCAGGGGGTCGGGGAGCTGTTTTTT.

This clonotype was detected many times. The CDR3 is CSVEGGTGRSYEQYF. The CDR3 bases are TGCAGCGTTGAAGGGGGGACAGGGCGCTCCTACGAGCAGTACTTC. V usage is TRBV29-1 and J usage is TRBJ2-7; 9 bases fit TRBD1. J gave up 0 bases and V 1 base, and 4 bases lay outside the gene matches. Germline V lookup: CDR1 SQVTM, CDR2 ANQGSEA. The CDR3 is made up of 15 amino acids.

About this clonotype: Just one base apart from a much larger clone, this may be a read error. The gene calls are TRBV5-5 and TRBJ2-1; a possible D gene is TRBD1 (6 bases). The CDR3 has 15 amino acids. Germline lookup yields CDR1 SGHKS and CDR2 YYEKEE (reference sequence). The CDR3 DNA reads TGTGCCAGCAGCGAAAGACAGGCCTTCTACAATGAGCAGTCCTTC. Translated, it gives CASSERQAFYNEQSF.

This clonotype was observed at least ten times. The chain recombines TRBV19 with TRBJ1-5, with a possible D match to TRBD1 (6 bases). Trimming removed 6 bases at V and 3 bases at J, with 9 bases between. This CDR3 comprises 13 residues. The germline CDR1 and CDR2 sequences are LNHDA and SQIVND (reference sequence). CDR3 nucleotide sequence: TGTGCCAGTAGCCGACAGGACAATCAGCCCCAGCATTTT. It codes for CASSRQDNQPQHF. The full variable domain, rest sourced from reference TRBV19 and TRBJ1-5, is DGGITQSPKYLFRKEGQNVTLSCEQNLNHDAMYWYRQDPGQGLRLIYYSQIVNDFQKGDIAEGYSVSREKKESFPLTVTSAQKNPTAFYLCASSRQDNQPQHFGDGTRLSIL.

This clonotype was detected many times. In DNA, the CDR3 is TGTGCCAGTAGTATCGGGCAGGGACCCTATGGCTACACCTTC. Its protein is CASSIGQGPYGYTF. The chain uses TRBV19 and TRBJ1-2, with TRBD1 as a possible D gene (5 bases). This CDR3 contains 14 residues. The germline V and J ends were trimmed by 3 bases and 4 bases, with 12 bases remaining between them. The V gene's germline CDR1 is LNHDA and CDR2 SQIVND (reference sequence).